The 14 T cell receptor beta chains given below trace back to one sample, sequenced in a study of T-cell reconstitution after alpha-beta-depleted transplantation in children. This sample's TCRbeta library carried unique molecular identifier barcodes. TCRdb ran MiXCR on the PCR reads and lists one entry per CDR3 protein. The repertoire holds 450,000 to 550,000 distinct CDR3 sequences, with over 9.5% as singletons. Sequenced here: PBMCs, mostly from graft donor cells, sampled 180 days after TCRalphabeta/CD19-depleted stem cell transplant. The receptors shown here come from a female patient between 2 and 15 years old who had a stem cell transplant for aplastic anemia, so the T cells may come from the graft donor.

This clonotype was detected a few times. The chain has TRBV24-1 and TRBJ2-6, with 10 bases matching TRBD1. The V segment lost 12 bases and the J segment 0 bases; nucleotides outside the gene matches: 4. The germline CDR1 and CDR2 sequences are KGHDR and SFDVKD. The CDR3 spans 15 residues. CDR3 in DNA: TGTGCCGCAGGACAGGGGGTCTCTGGGGCCAACGTCCTGACTTTC. It encodes CAAGQGVSGANVLTF.

This clonotype was seen only a few times. J is TRBJ2-7 and V is TRBV6-1; D ambiguous. V lost 9 bases and J lost 4, with 22 bases in between. The V gene's germline CDR1 is MNHNS and CDR2 SASEGT. The CDR3 runs 15 residues. This chain's CDR3 is CARPSEVVRLYEQYV. As DNA, the CDR3 is TGTGCCAGACCTTCTGAAGTGGTTCGCCTATACGAGCAGTACGTC.

This clonotype occurred many times. DNA for the CDR3: TGCGCCAGCAGCTTGACCGGGGGGGGGTTCAGCTACGAGCAGTACTTC. Amino acid sequence: CASSLTGGGFSYEQYF. The rearrangement uses TRBV5-1 and TRBJ2-7; 8 nucleotides match TRBD2. The CDR3 length is 16 residues. Trimming took 1 base from V and 3 from J; bases not matched to a gene: 9. Germline loops: CDR1 SGHRS, CDR2 YFSETQ.

The chain couples TRBV5-5 to TRBJ1-5, with D maybe TRBD1 (6 bases). This CDR3 has 14 amino acids. With 2 bases removed from V and 4 bases from J, the gap between germline ends came to 10 bases. The V gene's germline CDR1 is SGHKS and CDR2 YYEKEE (reference sequence). CDR3: CASSLWGANQPQHF. The CDR3 DNA follows: TGTGCCAGCAGCTTATGGGGGGCGAATCAGCCCCAGCATTTT.

This clonotype was observed a few times. The chain uses TRBV7-2 and TRBJ2-5; 8 bases fit TRBD2. This CDR3 has 16 residues. The trim removed 1 base at V and 4 bases at J, leaving 8 bases unmatched. Germline values: CDR1 SGHTA, CDR2 FQGNSA. The CDR3 reads CASSLGSWAGGETQYF. Here the CDR3 DNA reads TGTGCCAGCAGCTTAGGGTCCTGGGCGGGGGGAGAGACCCAGTACTTC. Supplemented by reference TRBV7-2 and TRBJ2-5, the full variable domain reads GAGVSQSPSNKVTEKGKDVELRCDPISGHTALYWYRQSLGQGLEFLIYFQGNSAPDKSGLPSDRFSAERTGGSVSTLTIQRTQQEDSAVYLCASSLGSWAGGETQYFGPGTRLLVL.

This clonotype showed up just a few times. The rearrangement links TRBV20-1 to TRBJ1-1, with a possible D match to TRBD1 (5 bases). Germline lookup yields CDR1 DFQATT and CDR2 SNEGSKA (reference sequence). The CDR3 is 16 residues long. The V end was cut by 0 bases, the J end by 1 base, with 15 bases between. CDR3 sequence: CSARDPLRGPNTEAFF. In DNA form, the CDR3 reads TGCAGTGCTAGAGACCCCCTACGGGGACCGAACACTGAAGCTTTCTTT.

This clonotype was observed a few times. V gene TRBV20-1 combines with J gene TRBJ1-4, with D perhaps TRBD1 (5 bases). Germline V gene data show CDR1 as DFQATT and CDR2 as SNEGSKA (reference sequence). V gave up 0 bases and J gave up 8 bases, with 22 bases separating them. The CDR3 runs 17 residues. The CDR3 sequence: CSARDLAGRGGKEKLFF. The CDR3 coding sequence is TGCAGTGCTAGAGATCTGGCAGGGAGAGGAGGAAAGGAAAAACTGTTTTTT.

This clonotype was seen only a few times. The chain uses TRBV29-1 and TRBJ1-2; TRBD1 agrees at 7 bases. CDR1 is SQVTM, CDR2 ANQGSEA, per germline. The V and J ends lost 4 bases and 7 bases, in that order; junction bases with no gene match: 9. The CDR3 totals 13 residues. The DNA of the CDR3 is TGCAGCGTTGCCCCGACAGGGTTAGGTGGCTACACCTTC. Protein: CSVAPTGLGGYTF.

V usage is TRBV12-3 or TRBV12-4 and J usage is TRBJ2-7; 7 nucleotides agree with TRBD1. The CDR3 consists of 14 residues. Germline trimming cut 2 bases from V and 3 bases from J; bases unmatched to any gene: 4. The CDR3 protein is CASSLRDSRYEQYF. As DNA, the CDR3 is TGTGCCAGCAGTTTAAGGGACAGTCGCTACGAGCAGTACTTC.

The J gene is TRBJ1-2, the V gene TRBV7-9, with 8 bases lining up with TRBD1. Germline trimming cut 7 bases from V and 10 bases from J; bases unmatched to any gene: 5. This CDR3 comprises 11 residues. Germline V gives CDR1 SEHNR, CDR2 FQNEAQ (reference sequence). CDR3 protein: CASTTGGIYTF. DNA of the CDR3: TGTGCCAGCACCACAGGGGGAATCTACACCTTC.

This clonotype was seen only a few times. The J gene is TRBJ2-5, the V gene TRBV7-9; no reliable D call. Trimming removed 0 bases at V and 4 bases at J, with 12 bases between. The germline V gene has CDR1 SEHNR and CDR2 FQNEAQ (reference sequence). The CDR3 loop spans 15 amino acids. CDR3 in amino acids: CASSLARVTGETQYF. CDR3 sequence (DNA): TGTGCCAGCAGCTTAGCGCGTGTTACGGGAGAGACCCAGTACTTC.

The chain links TRBV5-6 to TRBJ1-1; no reliable D call. Germline V gene lookup returns CDR1 SGHDT and CDR2 YYEEEE. The CDR3 runs to 12 residues. V was shortened by 2 bases and J by 11 bases, with 13 bases between the two germline ends. As DNA, the CDR3 is TGTGCCAGCAGCTTCGACGGAGCGACGGCTTTCTTT. Protein product: CASSFDGATAFF. The full variable domain, completed using reference TRBV5-6 and TRBJ1-1, is DAGVTQSPTHLIKTRGQQVTLRCSPKSGHDTVSWYQQALGQGPQFIFQYYEEEERQRGNFPDRFSGHQFPNYSSELNVNALLLGDSALYLCASSFDGATAFFGQGTRLTVV.

The rearrangement links TRBV29-1 to TRBJ1-2; possible D gene TRBD1, 5 bases. Trimming stripped 5 bases from V and 6 bases from J, with 13 bases between. This CDR3 has 12 residues. Germline V lookup: CDR1 SQVTM, CDR2 ANQGSEA. CDR3 DNA: TGCAGCGTTTTTGTAGGGGATCATGGCTACACCTTC. Translating it yields CSVFVGDHGYTF.

This clonotype was counted a few times. The genes are TRBV20-1 and TRBJ2-7; TRBD2 matches 12 bases. Germline V gene lookup returns CDR1 DFQATT and CDR2 SNEGSKA (reference sequence). The CDR3 sequence is 15 residues long. J was trimmed by 3 bases and V by 2 bases; bases with no gene match: 5. CDR3 nucleotide sequence: TGCAGTGCTAGATGGCCGACTAGCGGGGGCTACGAGCAGTACTTC. It codes for CSARWPTSGGYEQYF.